This TCR beta chain was identified during a study of T-cell reconstitution after alpha-beta-depleted transplantation in children (dated by TCRdb to 2015 to 2016). About the full investigation: Using TCR repertoire profiling, the study quantitatively followed how T-cell immune reconstitution unfolded in children after TCRalphabeta/CD19-depleted allogeneic hematopoietic cell transplantation.

This clonotype was seen many times. The antigen it binds to is not known. Per-nucleotide qualities are absent, and no much larger clonotype sits a single base away. The CDR3 holds 17 amino acids from the cysteine to the phenylalanine. Only the CDR3 region is kept as DNA, spanning 51 bases read in frame from base 1. Relative to germline, V is missing 5 bases and J is missing 0 bases, with 10 bases of the junction outside any gene match. The library came from PCR. The sequencing machine was an Illumina HiSeq 2500. To normalize quantification of the TCRbeta repertoire, the TCR libraries were built with molecular barcoding that relied on unique molecular identifiers. The public sequencing data were trimmed at Q25 with fastp and processed into clonotypes with MiXCR by TCRdb, which kept only in-frame beta chains. Every distinct CDR3 protein forms one entry, paired with its most common genes and DNA. The sample table holds under 350,000 distinct CDR3 sequences, of which about 10% were seen once. Around 9.1% of the sample belongs to the ten largest clones.

Sequenced material: PBMCs from the stem cell graft donor, taken from the stem cell graft. The receptor comes from a human donor who donated a stem cell graft to a child with SCID. Recombination linked TRBV12-3 or TRBV12-4 to TRBJ2-3; a stretch of 8 junction bases matches TRBD1. The CDR3 region reads CASSPGTGLVSTDTQYF. The DNA sequence follows: TGTGCCAGCAGTCCCGGGACAGGACTTGTTAGCACAGATACGCAGTATTTT.